The 32 T cell receptor beta chains given below trace back to one sample, sequenced in a study of T-cell memory formation after mild COVID-19. TCRdb reprocessed the 5' RACE reads with MiXCR, giving one entry per CDR3 protein. The sample carries 500,000 to 550,000 distinct CDR3 sequences, about a fifth recorded once. The sequencing sample was made of PBMCs or a T cell subset sorted from them (not recorded which). The receptors shown here come from an adult woman who had mild COVID-19 (a few samples of this study predate the infection). Cell type and time point are not known.

This rearrangement joins TRBV7-2 to TRBJ1-2, with 8 positions matching TRBD1. V shed 5 bases and J 3 bases; nucleotides not matched to a gene: 5. CDR3 size: 14 residues. The germline CDR1 and CDR2 sequences are SGHTA and FQGNSA. CDR3 sequence reads: CASSHDRGDYGYTF. DNA for the CDR3: TGTGCCAGCAGCCACGACAGGGGTGACTATGGCTACACCTTC.

J is TRBJ1-3 and V is TRBV4-2; unclear D gene. V was pared by 1 base and J by 4 bases, with 8 bases between. The CDR3 covers 14 residues. From germline, CDR1 is LGHNA and CDR2 YNFKEQ. The chain's CDR3 is CASSQAGRGNTIYF. The CDR3 coding sequence is TGTGCCAGCAGCCAAGCGGGGAGGGGAAACACCATATATTTT.

J is TRBJ2-2 and V is TRBV12-3 or TRBV12-4, with 7 bases identical to TRBD2. Germline trimming cut 6 bases from V and 3 bases from J; bases unmatched to any gene: 7. The CDR3 is 15 residues long. The CDR3 DNA reads TGTGCCAGCAGCCTGGGGGGGGGACACACCGGGGAGCTGTTTTTT. The encoded protein is CASSLGGGHTGELFF.

This clonotype showed up just a few times. The chain has TRBV3-1 and TRBJ1-1, with D possibly being TRBD1 (5 bases). V lost 5 bases to trimming and J lost 5 bases, with 15 bases between them. Germline assignment: CDR1 LGHDT and CDR2 YNNKEL (reference sequence). This CDR3 contains 14 residues. This CDR3 reads CASSTQPGGTEAFF. CDR3 sequence (DNA): TGTGCCAGCAGCACCCAACCGGGGGGTACTGAAGCTTTCTTT.

This clonotype was detected many times. V usage is TRBV5-6 and J usage is TRBJ2-2; 7 bases agree with TRBD1. Trimming cost V 2 bases and J 11 bases; bases outside gene matches: 9. The germline CDR1 and CDR2 sequences are SGHDT and YYEEEE. The CDR3 contains 14 residues. CDR3 residues: CASSFGQDRPELFF. For the CDR3, the DNA is TGTGCCAGCAGCTTCGGACAGGACCGGCCTGAGCTGTTTTTT.

This clonotype was observed a few times. The chain has TRBV5-4 and TRBJ2-7, with a weak D call TRBD1 (5 bases). CDR1 is SGHNT, CDR2 YYREEE, per germline (reference sequence). There are 16 residues in the CDR3. The germline V and J ends were trimmed by 2 bases and 1 base, with 16 bases remaining between them. CDR3 protein: CASSLLPGPLSYEQYF. The CDR3 coding sequence is TGTGCCAGCAGCTTACTCCCAGGGCCATTATCCTACGAGCAGTACTTC.

The V gene is TRBV4-1, the J gene TRBJ2-7; D gene ambiguous. The V end lost 1 base, the J end lost 4 bases, and 14 bases lay between the germline ends. CDR3 length equals 15 residues. The V gene's germline CDR1 is MGHRA and CDR2 YSYEKL. The CDR3 is CASSQVETNAYEQYF. For the CDR3, the DNA is TGCGCCAGCAGCCAAGTTGAGACAAACGCTTACGAGCAGTACTTC.

The chain carries TRBV20-1 and TRBJ2-5; D is unresolved. V was clipped by 0 bases and J by 0 bases, with 14 bases between them. The CDR3 has 16 residues. Germline V CDR1 and CDR2: DFQATT, SNEGSKA (reference sequence). For the CDR3, the DNA is TGCAGTGCTAGAGAGTGGTCAGCAGATCACCAAGAGACCCAGTACTTC. It yields the protein CSAREWSADHQETQYF.

This clonotype showed up many times. This chain uses TRBV7-2 with TRBJ2-3; unclear D gene. The CDR3 loop spans 14 amino acids. Trimming stripped 0 bases from V and 2 bases from J, with 6 bases between. Germline values: CDR1 SGHTA, CDR2 FQGNSA. CDR3 sequence (DNA): TGTGCCAGCAGCTTAGCGCGGATCACAGATACGCAGTATTTT. It encodes CASSLARITDTQYF.

This clonotype was recorded once. The chain carries TRBV7-8 and TRBJ2-2; D gene ambiguous. Germline V gene sequence: CDR1 SGHVS, CDR2 FQNEAQ. Trimming pared 6 bases from V and 0 bases from J, leaving 11 bases between. This CDR3 is built from 15 residues. CDR3 residues: CASRPRGTNTGELFF. Written as DNA, the CDR3 is TGTGCCAGCAGGCCTAGAGGAACGAACACCGGGGAGCTGTTTTTT.

Only a few counts were recorded for this clonotype. V and J are TRBV5-6 and TRBJ1-1; D remains ambiguous. Germline values: CDR1 SGHDT, CDR2 YYEEEE. The germline V and J ends were trimmed by 3 bases and 7 bases, with 10 bases remaining between them. The CDR3 runs to 12 residues. The CDR3 sequence: CASSSGHLEAFF. The CDR3 DNA is TGTGCCAGCAGCTCCGGGCACCTTGAAGCTTTCTTT.

This clonotype was picked up a small number of times. The chain uses TRBV4-2 and TRBJ2-1; D unclear. The CDR3 length is 13 residues. Deletions cut 1 base from V and 10 bases from J, with 11 bases between. Germline lookup yields CDR1 LGHNA and CDR2 YNFKEQ. The CDR3 loop is CASSQGQREEQFF. CDR3 sequence (DNA): TGTGCCAGCAGCCAAGGTCAACGCGAGGAGCAGTTCTTC.

This clonotype occurred a few times. The J gene is TRBJ2-3, the V gene TRBV5-1, with 7 bases aligning to TRBD1. The CDR3 runs to 16 residues. CDR1 and CDR2 (germline): SGHRS, YFSETQ. With V trimmed by 4 bases and J by 4 bases, 12 bases remained unmatched. CDR3 sequence: CASSIKQGRGADTQYF. The CDR3 nucleotides are TGCGCCAGCAGCATAAAACAGGGGAGAGGCGCAGATACGCAGTATTTT.

The chain carries TRBV18 and TRBJ1-2; 11 bases are shared with TRBD1. The CDR3 is made up of 16 amino acids. The J segment lost 6 bases and the V segment lost 4 bases, leaving 10 bases of the junction unmatched. The germline V gene encodes CDR1 KGHSH and CDR2 LQKENI. This CDR3 is CASSRGQGAAFDGYTF. The DNA of the CDR3 is TGTGCCAGCTCACGCGGACAGGGGGCGGCTTTCGATGGCTACACCTTC.

A few counts support this clonotype. The chain links TRBV9 to TRBJ2-7, with TRBD2 matching over 11 bases. Germline V gives CDR1 SGDLS, CDR2 YYNGEE. V lost 4 bases, J lost 2 bases, and 2 bases stayed unmatched. The CDR3 is made up of 14 amino acids. This CDR3 is CASSLSGRAYEQYF. In DNA form, the CDR3 reads TGTGCCAGCAGCCTTAGCGGGAGGGCCTACGAGCAGTACTTC.

The V gene is TRBV7-3, the J gene TRBJ2-5, with 7 bases fitting TRBD1. The CDR3 has 14 amino acids. Germline V gives CDR1 SGHTA, CDR2 FQGTGA. The V gene end was trimmed by 2 bases and the J gene end by 6 bases; junction bases not matched to a gene: 6. CDR3 in amino acids: CASSLRGGAQTQYF. CDR3 in DNA: TGTGCCAGCAGCTTACGAGGGGGCGCGCAGACCCAGTACTTC.

V and J are TRBV11-2 and TRBJ1-2; 7 nucleotides line up with TRBD1. In germline, CDR1 is SGHAT, CDR2 FQNNGV. With V trimmed by 1 base and J by 6 bases, 5 bases remained unmatched. The CDR3 length is 14 residues. CDR3 protein: CASSLVDRVDGYTF. CDR3 DNA sequence: TGTGCCAGCAGCTTAGTAGACAGGGTCGATGGCTACACCTTC.

This clonotype showed up many times. The chain links TRBV2 to TRBJ2-3; D gene uncertain. Trimming removed 6 bases from V and 2 bases from J, with 6 bases in between. From germline, CDR1 is SNHLY and CDR2 FYNNEI. The CDR3 contains 12 residues. The CDR3 DNA follows: TGTGCCAGCAGGAGTACCACAGATACGCAGTATTTT. This translates into CASRSTTDTQYF.

V gene TRBV5-1 combines with J gene TRBJ2-3; 14 bases are a match to TRBD2. Looked up from germline, CDR1 is SGHRS and CDR2 is YFSETQ. This CDR3 contains 18 residues. J was trimmed by 6 bases and V by 5 bases; bases with no gene match: 14. The CDR3: CASSFLLMTSGGDDTQYF. The DNA of the CDR3 is TGCGCCAGCAGTTTCCTCTTAATGACTAGCGGGGGGGATGATACGCAGTATTTT.

This clonotype was seen more than once but under ten times. The chain uses TRBV20-1 and TRBJ2-2, with no clear D. V shed 0 bases and J shed 6 bases, with 5 bases lying between them. The CDR3 length is 12 residues. In germline, CDR1 is DFQATT, CDR2 SNEGSKA (reference sequence). Here the CDR3 DNA reads TGCAGTGCTAGAGATGGGCCCGGGGAGCTGTTTTTT. It is translated as CSARDGPGELFF.

The chain is built from TRBV19 and TRBJ1-2, with D tentatively TRBD1 (6 bases). CDR1 LNHDA and CDR2 SQIVND come from the germline V gene (reference sequence). The V gene lost 9 bases and the J gene lost 5 bases, with 19 bases spanning the gap. The CDR3 is made up of 14 amino acids. DNA for the CDR3: TGTGCCAGCAACAGGGTAGTGGGTCATTATGGCTACACCTTC. Its protein product is CASNRVVGHYGYTF.

This clonotype was found a few times. The rearrangement links TRBV5-1 to TRBJ1-1; TRBD1 agrees at 9 bases. The junction had 10 bases not matched to a gene; V was cut back by 4 bases and J by 3 bases. CDR1 and CDR2 from the germline V gene are SGHRS and YFSETQ. This CDR3 region has 16 residues. DNA of the CDR3: TGCGCCAGCAGCGTGGGACAGGGCGGTTGGGACACTGAAGCTTTCTTT. It translates to CASSVGQGGWDTEAFF.

The V and J genes are TRBV11-2 and TRBJ1-1; D may be TRBD1 (5 bases). V was clipped by 0 bases and J by 6 bases, with 14 bases between them. In germline, CDR1 is SGHAT, CDR2 FQNNGV. The CDR3 consists of 15 residues. CDR3 sequence reads: CASSLEMGGISEAFF. CDR3 DNA: TGTGCCAGCAGCTTAGAAATGGGGGGGATCTCTGAAGCTTTCTTT.

Here the CDR3 reads CASSFPRLGSSYEQYF. CDR3 nucleotide sequence: TGTGCCAGCAGCTTCCCGAGACTAGGAAGCTCCTACGAGCAGTACTTC. The chain joins TRBV11-2 to TRBJ2-7, with D maybe TRBD2 (6 bases). CDR1 SGHAT and CDR2 FQNNGV come from the germline V gene. V was clipped by 3 bases and J by 0 bases, with 15 bases between them. The CDR3 length is 16 residues.

This clonotype was counted many times. The chain carries TRBV12-3 or TRBV12-4 and TRBJ2-1, with 7 bases lining up with TRBD2. Losses at the gene ends were 2 bases for V and 9 bases for J; bases not matched to a gene: 10. This CDR3 has 15 amino acids. The CDR3 loop is CASSLRGSSGGEQFF. The CDR3, as DNA: TGTGCCAGCAGTTTAAGGGGCAGCTCGGGGGGTGAGCAGTTCTTC.

This clonotype came up a few times. V usage is TRBV12-3 or TRBV12-4 and J usage is TRBJ1-2; 10 bases map to TRBD1. This CDR3 is 13 amino acids long. V dropped 5 bases and J dropped 8; count of bases not matched to a gene: 5. The CDR3 spells CASSRDRGMGYTF. The CDR3 DNA is TGTGCCAGCAGTAGGGACAGGGGTATGGGCTACACCTTC.

This clonotype was counted only a few times. The rearrangement links TRBV20-1 to TRBJ2-5; D call uncertain. The V gene's germline CDR1 is DFQATT and CDR2 SNEGSKA (reference sequence). V shed 1 base and J shed 7 bases, with 4 bases lying between them. This CDR3 region has 10 residues. For the CDR3, the DNA is TGCAGTGCTAGAGGGAGGACCCAGTACTTC. Encoded protein: CSARGRTQYF.

This clonotype was picked up a small number of times. The gene calls are TRBV2 and TRBJ1-6, with D possibly TRBD1 on 5 matching bases. The CDR3 runs to 14 residues. Trimming shortened V by 6 bases and J by 9 bases, and 15 bases separated the two germline ends. Germline-derived CDR1 and CDR2 are SNHLY and FYNNEI. CDR3 sequence (DNA): TGTGCCAGCAGGGGACTCCCGAGAGGTTCACCCCTCCACTTT. It yields the protein CASRGLPRGSPLHF.

The V and J genes are TRBV6-6 and TRBJ2-7; the match to TRBD2 covers 14 bases. This CDR3 spans 16 amino acids. Per germline, CDR1 MNHNY and CDR2 SVGAGI (reference sequence). With 4 bases clipped from V and 0 bases from J, the junction kept 2 bases outside the gene matches. CDR3 protein: CASSWGLAGVSYEQYF. The DNA of the CDR3 is TGTGCCAGCAGTTGGGGACTAGCGGGGGTCTCCTACGAGCAGTACTTC.

This chain uses TRBV12-3 or TRBV12-4 with TRBJ2-1; D call uncertain. CDR3 length equals 14 residues. V lost 2 bases to trimming and J lost 6 bases, with 11 bases between them. DNA for the CDR3: TGTGCCAGCAGTTTACAACGGGCTCGCAATGAGCAGTTCTTC. Translating gives CASSLQRARNEQFF.

The genes are TRBV5-1 and TRBJ2-2; 7 bases are a match to TRBD2. The ends lost 4 bases at V and 5 bases at J; junction bases unmatched: 8. Germline lookup yields CDR1 SGHRS and CDR2 YFSETQ. The CDR3 has 15 residues. In DNA, the CDR3 is TGCGCCAGCAGCCATGGACTAGTTTTGACCGGGGAGCTGTTTTTT. The encoded protein is CASSHGLVLTGELFF. The variable domain in full, completed from reference TRBV5-1 and TRBJ2-2, reads KAGVTQTPRYLIKTRGQQVTLSCSPISGHRSVSWYQQTPGQGLQFLFEYFSETQRNKGNFPGRFSGRQFSNSRSEMNVSTLELGDSALYLCASSHGLVLTGELFFGEGSRLTVL.

This clonotype has a handful of counts. The genes are TRBV2 and TRBJ2-7; 14 nucleotides match TRBD2. The V and J ends lost 6 bases and 5 bases, in that order; junction bases with no gene match: 6. This CDR3 comprises 15 residues. Germline loops: CDR1 SNHLY, CDR2 FYNNEI. The CDR3 DNA sequence: TGTGCCAGCAGGACCGGGACTAGCGGGAGTAACGAGCAGTACTTC. Protein sequence: CASRTGTSGSNEQYF.